The 10 T cell receptor beta chains in this list originate from one sample, sequenced in a study of T cell responses to AZD1222 COVID-19 vaccine. Clones were sequenced by immunoSEQ multiplex PCR, and TCRdb holds only the in-frame ones, with some missing. The sample has about 150,000 clones; roughly 91% are singletons. Sequencing was performed on peripheral blood, taken on day 0 of AZD1222 vaccination. The receptors originated from an adult in good health.

This chain connects TRBV7-2 to TRBJ2-3; D remains ambiguous. The CDR3 runs to 16 residues. Germline CDR1 and CDR2: SGHTA and FQGNSA. V was clipped by 1 base and J by 0 bases, with 11 bases between them. CDR3 nucleotides: TGTGCCAGCAGCTTAGGCGTAGGATCTAGCACAGATACGCAGTATTTT. Its protein product is CASSLGVGSSTDTQYF. The variable domain in full, with the rest retrieved from reference TRBV7-2 and TRBJ2-3, is GAGVSQSPSNKVTEKGKDVELRCDPISGHTALYWYRQSLGQGLEFLIYFQGNSAPDKSGLPSDRFSAERTGGSVSTLTIQRTQQEDSAVYLCASSLGVGSSTDTQYFGPGTRLTVL.

The chain combines TRBV9 with TRBJ2-7; D may match TRBD1 or TRBD2 (5 bases each). This CDR3 contains 14 residues. Between the trimmed V and J ends, which lost 7 bases and 1 base, there was a span of 15 bases. The V gene's germline CDR1 is SGDLS and CDR2 YYNGEE. CDR3 in amino acids: CASARGQPSYEQYF. The CDR3 coding sequence is TGTGCCAGCGCCCGGGGCCAGCCATCCTACGAGCAGTACTTC.

J is TRBJ1-1 and V is TRBV12-3 or TRBV12-4, with unresolved D. The CDR3 extends over 13 amino acids. V was cut by 6 bases and J by 3 bases, with 11 bases left in between. The CDR3 DNA follows: TGTGCCAGCAGCCTGGCTGAGGACACTGAAGCTTTCTTT. Encoded protein: CASSLAEDTEAFF.

This clone appeared a few times. The chain couples TRBV7-2 to TRBJ2-1; 8 bases fit TRBD2. After removal of 5 bases from V and 3 bases from J, the junction contained 6 bases not matched to a gene. The length of the CDR3 is 15 residues. Germline V CDR1 and CDR2: SGHTA, FQGNSA. The CDR3 nucleotides read TGTGCCAGCAGCCAGCTAGCGGGCCTCTACAATGAGCAGTTCTTC. Residues: CASSQLAGLYNEQFF.

V gene TRBV19 combines with J gene TRBJ1-5; D is unclear. Germline assignment: CDR1 LNHDA and CDR2 SQIVND (reference sequence). V was clipped by 8 bases and J by 3 bases, with 11 bases between them. The CDR3 loop spans 13 amino acids. CDR3 DNA sequence: TGTGCCAGTGGAGTGGGAAACAATCAGCCCCAGCATTTT. Translation gives CASGVGNNQPQHF.

The chain recombines TRBV7-8 with TRBJ2-7; 7 positions agree with TRBD1. The CDR3 has 13 residues. CDR1 and CDR2 from the germline V gene are SGHVS and FQNEAQ. After removal of 0 bases from V and 6 bases from J, the junction contained 2 bases not matched to a gene. This chain's CDR3 is CASSLATGSEQYF. The CDR3 DNA follows: TGTGCCAGCAGCTTAGCGACAGGGAGCGAGCAGTACTTC.

V usage is TRBV9 and J usage is TRBJ2-7; a weak D match, TRBD2 (6 bases). Germline CDR1 is SGDLS and CDR2 is YYNGEE. Deletions cut 6 bases from V and 0 bases from J, with 19 bases between. There are 16 residues in the CDR3. The CDR3 loop is CASTELERAYSYEQYF. The CDR3 DNA sequence: TGTGCCAGCACCGAACTCGAGCGGGCGTACTCCTACGAGCAGTACTTC.

The DNA for the CDR3 is TGTGCCAGCAGTCCCGCAGGGGGGGAATCCTACGAGCAGTACTTC. This gives the protein CASSPAGGESYEQYF. The rearrangement links TRBV28 to TRBJ2-7; D is tentatively TRBD1 or TRBD2 (7 bases each). Germline CDR1 reads MDHEN; CDR2 reads SYDVKM. Trimming pared 5 bases from V and 1 base from J, leaving 15 bases between. This CDR3 is built from 15 residues.

To note about this clone: One end of the junction does not line up with germline, which may come from a read error. The V call is TRBV11-3, the J call TRBJ2-5; D possibly corresponds to TRBD1 (5 bases). The length of the CDR3 is 15 residues. The germline gives CDR1 SGHNT, CDR2 YENEEA. CDR3 nucleotide sequence: TGTGCCAGCAGCATAGACCGACAGTCCCAAGAGACCCAGTACTTC. It specifies CASSIDRQSQETQYF.

The V gene is TRBV11-2, the J gene TRBJ2-1; D call uncertain. Deletions cut 1 base from V and 5 bases from J, with 18 bases between. Per germline, CDR1 SGHAT and CDR2 FQNNGV. The CDR3 is 17 amino acids. CDR3 protein: CASSLVRATPLNNEQFF. CDR3 nucleotides: TGTGCCAGCAGCTTAGTCCGGGCCACCCCTTTGAACAATGAGCAGTTCTTC. Combining the CDR3 with reference TRBV11-2 and TRBJ2-1 gives the whole variable domain EAGVAQSPRYKIIEKRQSVAFWCNPISGHATLYWYQQILGQGPKLLIQFQNNGVVDDSQLPKDRFSAERLKGVDSTLKIQPAKLEDSAVYLCASSLVRATPLNNEQFFGPGTRLTVL.